Sequencing of this T cell receptor beta chain was carried out in a study of identical twins. TCRdb processed the 5' RACE reads anew with MiXCR; each CDR3 protein has one entry. This sample has approximately 590,000 distinct CDR3 sequences; just under 10% occur once, and the top ten carry under 3.5%. The sample holds a few counts of this clonotype. Its target is unknown. Study-wide results and caveats: Reduced insertions were recorded for abundant cord blood beta clonotypes, with no such pattern in memory repertoires.

Germline values: CDR1 SQVTM, CDR2 ANQGSEA. The V end lost 0 bases, the J end lost 6 bases, and 9 bases lay between the germline ends. The CDR3 covers 13 residues. These same records also appear under a second study, on yellow fever vaccine responses in identical twins.

The sequence was collected from a woman between 18 and 29 years old in good health. The V gene is TRBV29-1, the J gene TRBJ2-4; perhaps TRBD2 as D (6 bases). Sequenced input: PBMCs. Written as DNA, the CDR3 is TGCAGCGTTGAAGATGGGGGGAGAAACATTCAGTACTTC. Protein sequence: CSVEDGGRNIQYF.